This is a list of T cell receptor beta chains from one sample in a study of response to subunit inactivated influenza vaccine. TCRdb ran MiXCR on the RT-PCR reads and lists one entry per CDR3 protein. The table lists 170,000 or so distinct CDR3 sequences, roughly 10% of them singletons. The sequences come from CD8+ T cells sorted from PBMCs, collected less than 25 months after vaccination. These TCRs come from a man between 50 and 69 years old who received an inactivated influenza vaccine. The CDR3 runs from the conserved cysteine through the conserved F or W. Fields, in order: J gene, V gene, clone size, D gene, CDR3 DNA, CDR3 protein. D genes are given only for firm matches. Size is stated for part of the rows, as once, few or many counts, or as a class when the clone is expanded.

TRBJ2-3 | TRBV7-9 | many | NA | TGTGCCAGCAGCTTAGCTCTGACTAGAAACACAGATACGCAGTATTTT | CASSLALTRNTDTQYF
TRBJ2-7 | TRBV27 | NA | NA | TGTGCCAGCAGTTTATACGGGTCAGGCACCTACGAGCAGTACTTC | CASSLYGSGTYEQYF
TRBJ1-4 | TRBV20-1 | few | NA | TGCAGTGCTCGTACCGGACAGTCTGTGGGGGAAAAACTGTTTTTT | CSARTGQSVGEKLFF
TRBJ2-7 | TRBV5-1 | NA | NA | TGCGCCAGCAGCTTTAGGGCAGGATTCTACGAGCAGTACTTC | CASSFRAGFYEQYF
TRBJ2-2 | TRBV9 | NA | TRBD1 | TGTGCCAGCAGCGCACCGGGACAGGGCAACACCGGGGAGCTGTTTTTT | CASSAPGQGNTGELFF
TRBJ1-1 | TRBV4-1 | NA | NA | TGCGCCAGCAGCCAAGATTGGAACGATGAAGCTTTCTTT | CASSQDWNDEAFF
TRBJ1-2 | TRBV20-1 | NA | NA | TGCAGTGCTAAGAGGGGTGGCGGCTACACCTTC | CSAKRGGGYTF
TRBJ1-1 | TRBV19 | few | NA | TGTGCCAGTACCTTATCCCCCCAGGGTGGTACTGAAGCTTTCTTT | CASTLSPQGGTEAFF
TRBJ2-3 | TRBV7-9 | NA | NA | TGTGCCAGCAGCTTCGGGGGTAGAAGCACAGATACGCAGTATTTT | CASSFGGRSTDTQYF
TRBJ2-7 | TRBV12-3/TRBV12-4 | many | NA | TGTGCCAGCAGTTTTAAGGTAGACGAGCAGTACTTC | CASSFKVDEQYF
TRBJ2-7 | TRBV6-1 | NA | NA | TGTGCCAGCAGCCCCGGGATCCACAGGGAGCAGTACTTC | CASSPGIHREQYF
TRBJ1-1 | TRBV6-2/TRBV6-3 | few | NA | TGTGCCAGCAGTTACTGGCGGGACGCCAGGGAGGCTTTCTTT | CASSYWRDAREAFF
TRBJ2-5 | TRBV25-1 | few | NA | TGTGCCAGCAGTGAGGGGACCCAGTACTTC | CASSEGTQYF
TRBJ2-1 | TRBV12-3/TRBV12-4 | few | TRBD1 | TGTGCCAGCAGCCCCGGGACAGGGCTCTCCAATGAGCAGTTCTTC | CASSPGTGLSNEQFF
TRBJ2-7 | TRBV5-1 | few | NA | TGCGCCAGCAGCTACGGAGGGACCTACGAGCAGTACTTC | CASSYGGTYEQYF
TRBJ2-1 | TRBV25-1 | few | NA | TGTGCCAGCAGCTTAGCAACTACCTACAATGAGCAGTTCTTC | CASSLATTYNEQFF
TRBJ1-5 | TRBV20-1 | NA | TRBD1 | TGCAGTGCTAGTTCCTGGGGGACAGGACCTTATAGCAATCAGCCCCAGCATTTT | CSASSWGTGPYSNQPQHF
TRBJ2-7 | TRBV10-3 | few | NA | TGTGCCATCAGTGAGTCGATGGGAATCTCCTACGAGCAGTACTTC | CAISESMGISYEQYF
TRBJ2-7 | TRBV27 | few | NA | TGTGCCAGCAGTTTAAACAGGGAACCGTACGAGCAGTACTTC | CASSLNREPYEQYF
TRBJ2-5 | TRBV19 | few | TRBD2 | TGTGCCAGTAGTATTGGACTAGGTAATTTGGAGACCCAGTACTTC | CASSIGLGNLETQYF
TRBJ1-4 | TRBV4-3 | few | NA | TGCGCCAGCAGCCAAGATCCGGTTACGGGACATGAAAAACTGTTTTTT | CASSQDPVTGHEKLFF
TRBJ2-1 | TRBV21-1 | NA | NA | TGTTCCAGCAGCAAAGAACAGGGCCCATACTCCTACAATGAGCAGTTCTTC | CSSSKEQGPYSYNEQFF
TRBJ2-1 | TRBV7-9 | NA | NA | TGTGCCAGCAGCCCAAGGACTCTTTACAATGAGCAGTTCTTC | CASSPRTLYNEQFF
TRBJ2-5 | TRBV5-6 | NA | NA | TGTGCCAGCAGCTTCACTACCGTAGGGTACCAAGAGACCCAGTACTTC | CASSFTTVGYQETQYF
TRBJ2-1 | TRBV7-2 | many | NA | TGTGCCAGCAGCTTAGATCGTAGTTCCTACAATGAGCAGTTCTTC | CASSLDRSSYNEQFF
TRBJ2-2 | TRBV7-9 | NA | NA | TGTGCCAGCAGCATAGGACGGACACCTAACACCGGGGAGCTGTTTTTT | CASSIGRTPNTGELFF
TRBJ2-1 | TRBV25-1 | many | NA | TGTGCCAGCCAAACTAGCATCAATGAGCAGTTCTTC | CASQTSINEQFF
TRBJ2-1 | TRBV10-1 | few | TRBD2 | TGCGCCAGCAGTCGGCCCGGACTAGACTCCTACAATGAGCAGTTCTTC | CASSRPGLDSYNEQFF
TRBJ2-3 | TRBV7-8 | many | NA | TGTGCCAGCAGACAGTCCCGCGGGTTCAACACAGATACGCAGTATTTT | CASRQSRGFNTDTQYF
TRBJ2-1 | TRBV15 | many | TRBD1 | TGTGCCACCAGAGGCCGGGACAGTAACTACAATGAGCAGTTCTTC | CATRGRDSNYNEQFF
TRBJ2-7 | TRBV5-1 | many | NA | TGCGCCAGCAGCTTGGGGACAACGGACTACGAGCAGTACTTC | CASSLGTTDYEQYF
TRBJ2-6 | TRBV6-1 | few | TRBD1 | TGTGCCAGCAGTGTAACAGGGGGCTCTGGGGCCAACGTCCTGACTTTC | CASSVTGGSGANVLTF
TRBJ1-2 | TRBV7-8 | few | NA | TGTGCCAGCAGCTTAGCGCGAGAGGGGAACACCTATGGCTACACCTTC | CASSLAREGNTYGYTF
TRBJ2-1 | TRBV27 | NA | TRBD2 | TGTGCCAGCAGTTTTGGTGGACTAGCCTCCGGTGAGCAGTTCTTC | CASSFGGLASGEQFF
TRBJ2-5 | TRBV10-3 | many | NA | TGTGCCATCAGTGAGTTTGGCGGAGAGACCCAGTACTTC | CAISEFGGETQYF
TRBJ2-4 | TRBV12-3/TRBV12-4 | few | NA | TGTGCCAGCAGTTTCCCAACCGCCGGGGGCCAAGGGCAAAACATTCAGTACTTC | CASSFPTAGGQGQNIQYF
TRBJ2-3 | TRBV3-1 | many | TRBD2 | TGTGCCAGCAGCCAATTTGCGGGGGGGCTTGAAATAGATACGCAGTATTTT | CASSQFAGGLEIDTQYF
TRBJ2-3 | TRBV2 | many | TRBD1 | TGTGCCAGCAGTGGGGACAGGGACTGGGGCACAGATACGCAGTATTTT | CASSGDRDWGTDTQYF
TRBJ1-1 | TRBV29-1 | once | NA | TGCAGCGTTGTAAACCCTGAAGCTTTCTTT | CSVVNPEAFF
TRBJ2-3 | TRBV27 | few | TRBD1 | TGTGCCAGCACCCCCGGGACAGCGAGCACAGATACGCAGTATTTT | CASTPGTASTDTQYF
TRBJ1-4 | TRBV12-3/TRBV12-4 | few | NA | TGTGCCAGCCAAGAGGGGGCAACTAATGAAAAACTGTTTTTT | CASQEGATNEKLFF
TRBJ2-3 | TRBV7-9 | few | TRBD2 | TGTGCCAGCAGCTTATTCGCCGGGGGGGACACAGATACGCAGTATTTT | CASSLFAGGDTDTQYF
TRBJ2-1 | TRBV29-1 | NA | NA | TGCAGCGTGACAGCATTTTTTTACAATGAGCAGTTCTTC | CSVTAFFYNEQFF
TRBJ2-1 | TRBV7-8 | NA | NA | TGTGCCAGCAGCTTAGCTCGGTCCAGCAATGAGCAGTTCTTC | CASSLARSSNEQFF
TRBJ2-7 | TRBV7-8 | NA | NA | TGTGCCAGTCAGGGGCGACTCACCTACGAGCAGTACTTC | CASQGRLTYEQYF